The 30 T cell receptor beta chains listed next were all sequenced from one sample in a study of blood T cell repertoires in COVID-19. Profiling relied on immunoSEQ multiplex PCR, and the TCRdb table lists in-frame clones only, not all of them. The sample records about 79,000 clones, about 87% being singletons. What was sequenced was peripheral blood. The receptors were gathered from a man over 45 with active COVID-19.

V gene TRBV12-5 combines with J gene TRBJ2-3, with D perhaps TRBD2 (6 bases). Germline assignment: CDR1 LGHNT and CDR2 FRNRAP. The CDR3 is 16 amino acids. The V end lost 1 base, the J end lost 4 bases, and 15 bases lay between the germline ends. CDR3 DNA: TGTGCTAGTGGTTTGGGATCAGCCGGGGGTGCAGATACGCAGTATTTT. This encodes CASGLGSAGGADTQYF.

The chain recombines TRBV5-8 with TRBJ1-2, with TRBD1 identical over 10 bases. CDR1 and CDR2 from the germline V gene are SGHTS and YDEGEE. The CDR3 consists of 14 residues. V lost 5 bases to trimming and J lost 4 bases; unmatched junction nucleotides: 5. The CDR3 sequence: CASSLGDRGYGYTF. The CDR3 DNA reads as TGTGCCAGCAGTTTAGGGGACAGGGGCTATGGCTACACCTTC. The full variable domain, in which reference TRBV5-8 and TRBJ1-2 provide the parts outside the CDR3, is EAGVTQSPTHLIKTRGQQATLRCSPISGHTSVYWYQQALGLGLQFLLWYDEGEERNRGNFPPRFSGRQFPNYSSELNVNALELEDSALYLCASSLGDRGYGYTFGSGTRLTVV.

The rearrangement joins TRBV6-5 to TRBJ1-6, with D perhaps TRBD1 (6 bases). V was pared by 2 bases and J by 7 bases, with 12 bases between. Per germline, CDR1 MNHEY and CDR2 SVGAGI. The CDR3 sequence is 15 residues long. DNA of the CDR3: TGTGCCAGCAGTTACCGAACAGGGCAGAATTCACCCCTCCACTTT. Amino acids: CASSYRTGQNSPLHF.

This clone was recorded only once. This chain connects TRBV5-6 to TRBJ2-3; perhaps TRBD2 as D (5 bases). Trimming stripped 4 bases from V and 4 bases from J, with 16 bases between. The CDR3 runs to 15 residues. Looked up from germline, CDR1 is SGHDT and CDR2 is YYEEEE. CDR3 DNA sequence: TGTGCCAGCAGCCGCGACGCGGTGAGGGCAGATACGCAGTATTTT. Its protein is CASSRDAVRADTQYF.

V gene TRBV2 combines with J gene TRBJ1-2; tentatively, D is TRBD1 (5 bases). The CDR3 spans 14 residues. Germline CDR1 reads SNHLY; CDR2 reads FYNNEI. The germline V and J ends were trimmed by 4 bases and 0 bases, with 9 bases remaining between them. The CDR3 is CASSGGRANYGYTF. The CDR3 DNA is TGTGCCAGCAGTGGTGGCAGGGCTAACTATGGCTACACCTTC.

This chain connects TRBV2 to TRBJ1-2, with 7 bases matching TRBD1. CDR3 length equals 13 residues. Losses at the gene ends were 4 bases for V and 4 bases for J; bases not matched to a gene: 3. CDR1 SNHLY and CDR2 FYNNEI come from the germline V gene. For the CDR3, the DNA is TGTGCCAGCAGTGGACAGGGCTCCTATGGCTACACCTTC. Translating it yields CASSGQGSYGYTF.

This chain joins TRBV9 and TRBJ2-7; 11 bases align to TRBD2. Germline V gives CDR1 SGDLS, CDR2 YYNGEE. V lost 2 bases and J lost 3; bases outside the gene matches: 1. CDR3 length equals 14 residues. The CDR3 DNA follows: TGTGCCAGCAGCGTCACTAGCGGGGGCTACGAGCAGTACTTC. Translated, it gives CASSVTSGGYEQYF.

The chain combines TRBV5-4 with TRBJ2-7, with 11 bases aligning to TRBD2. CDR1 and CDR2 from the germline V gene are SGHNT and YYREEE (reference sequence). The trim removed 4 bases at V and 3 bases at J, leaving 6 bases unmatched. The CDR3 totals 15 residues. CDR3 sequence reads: CASSPYTSGSYEQYF. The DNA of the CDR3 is TGTGCCAGCAGCCCTTATACTAGCGGGAGCTACGAGCAGTACTTC.

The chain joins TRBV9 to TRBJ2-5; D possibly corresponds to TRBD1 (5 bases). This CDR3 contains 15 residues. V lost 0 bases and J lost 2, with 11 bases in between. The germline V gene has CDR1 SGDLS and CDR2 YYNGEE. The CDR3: CASSVEAGQQETQYF. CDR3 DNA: TGTGCCAGCAGCGTAGAGGCAGGGCAACAAGAGACCCAGTACTTC.

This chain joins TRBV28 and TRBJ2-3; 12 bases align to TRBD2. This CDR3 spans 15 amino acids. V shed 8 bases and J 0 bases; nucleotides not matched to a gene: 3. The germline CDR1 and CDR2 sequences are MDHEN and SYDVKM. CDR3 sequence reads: CASDLAGGSTDTQYF. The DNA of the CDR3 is TGTGCCAGCGATCTAGCGGGGGGGAGCACAGATACGCAGTATTTT.

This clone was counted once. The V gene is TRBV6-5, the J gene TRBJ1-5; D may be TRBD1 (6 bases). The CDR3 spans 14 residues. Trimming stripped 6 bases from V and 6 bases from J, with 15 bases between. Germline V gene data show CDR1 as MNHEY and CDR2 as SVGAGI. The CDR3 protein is CASSRTGFGQPQHF. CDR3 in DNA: TGTGCCAGCAGCCGCACAGGGTTCGGTCAGCCCCAGCATTTT.

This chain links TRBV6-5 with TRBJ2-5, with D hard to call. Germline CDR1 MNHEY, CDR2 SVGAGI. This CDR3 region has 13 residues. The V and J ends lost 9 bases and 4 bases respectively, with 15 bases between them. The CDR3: CASLWWAPETQYF. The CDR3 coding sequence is TGTGCCAGTCTATGGTGGGCGCCAGAGACCCAGTACTTC.

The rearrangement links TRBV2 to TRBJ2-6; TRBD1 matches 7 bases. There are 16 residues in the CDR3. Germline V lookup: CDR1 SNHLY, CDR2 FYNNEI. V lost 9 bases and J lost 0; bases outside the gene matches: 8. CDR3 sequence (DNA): TGTGCCAGGTCCCGACAGGGTCTCTCTGGGGCCAACGTCCTGACTTTC. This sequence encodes CARSRQGLSGANVLTF.

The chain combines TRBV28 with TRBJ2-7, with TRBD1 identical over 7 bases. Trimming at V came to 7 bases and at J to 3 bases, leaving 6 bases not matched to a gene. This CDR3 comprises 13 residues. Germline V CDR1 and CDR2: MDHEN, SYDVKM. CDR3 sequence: CASMGRGIYEQYF. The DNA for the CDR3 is TGTGCCAGCATGGGCAGGGGGATCTACGAGCAGTACTTC.

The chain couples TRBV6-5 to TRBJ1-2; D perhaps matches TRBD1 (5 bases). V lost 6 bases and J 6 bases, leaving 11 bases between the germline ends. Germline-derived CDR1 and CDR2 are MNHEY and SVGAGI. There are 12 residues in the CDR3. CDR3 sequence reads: CASRSQVNGYTF. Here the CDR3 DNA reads TGTGCCAGCAGATCACAGGTTAATGGCTACACCTTC.

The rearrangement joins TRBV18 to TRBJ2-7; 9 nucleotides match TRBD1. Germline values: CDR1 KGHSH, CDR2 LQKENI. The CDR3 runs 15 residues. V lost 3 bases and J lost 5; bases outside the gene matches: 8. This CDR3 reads CASSPMGQGAHEQYF. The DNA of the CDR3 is TGTGCCAGCTCACCTATGGGACAGGGTGCCCACGAGCAGTACTTC.

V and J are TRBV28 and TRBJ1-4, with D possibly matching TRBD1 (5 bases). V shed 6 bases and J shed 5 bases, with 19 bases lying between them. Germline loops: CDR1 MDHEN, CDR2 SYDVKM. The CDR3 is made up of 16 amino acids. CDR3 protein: CASSQSTTVLNEKLFF. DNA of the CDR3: TGTGCCAGCAGCCAAAGCACGACAGTATTAAATGAAAAACTGTTTTTT.

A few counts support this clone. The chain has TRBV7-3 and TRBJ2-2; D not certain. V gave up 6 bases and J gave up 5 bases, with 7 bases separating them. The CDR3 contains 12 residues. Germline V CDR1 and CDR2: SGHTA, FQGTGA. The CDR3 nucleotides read TGTGCCAGCAGTTTGCTAACCGGGGAGCTGTTTTTT. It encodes CASSLLTGELFF.

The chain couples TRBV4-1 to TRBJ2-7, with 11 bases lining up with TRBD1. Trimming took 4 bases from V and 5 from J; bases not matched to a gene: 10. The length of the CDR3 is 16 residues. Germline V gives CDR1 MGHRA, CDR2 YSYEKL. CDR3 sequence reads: CASSRTGTGGPDEQYF. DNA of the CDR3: TGCGCCAGCAGCCGTACTGGGACAGGGGGTCCGGACGAGCAGTACTTC.

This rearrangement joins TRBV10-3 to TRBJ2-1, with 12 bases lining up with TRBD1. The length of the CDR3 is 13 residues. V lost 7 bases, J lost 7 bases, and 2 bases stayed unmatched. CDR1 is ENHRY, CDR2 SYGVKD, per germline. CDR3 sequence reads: CAIKGQGANEQFF. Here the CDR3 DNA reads TGTGCCATCAAGGGACAGGGGGCAAATGAGCAGTTCTTC.

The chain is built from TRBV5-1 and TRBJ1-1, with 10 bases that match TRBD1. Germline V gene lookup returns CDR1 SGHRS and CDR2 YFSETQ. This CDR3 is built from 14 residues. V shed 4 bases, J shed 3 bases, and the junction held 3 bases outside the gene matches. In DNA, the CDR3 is TGCGCCAGCAGCCGACAGGGGGCCGACACTGAAGCTTTCTTT. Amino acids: CASSRQGADTEAFF.

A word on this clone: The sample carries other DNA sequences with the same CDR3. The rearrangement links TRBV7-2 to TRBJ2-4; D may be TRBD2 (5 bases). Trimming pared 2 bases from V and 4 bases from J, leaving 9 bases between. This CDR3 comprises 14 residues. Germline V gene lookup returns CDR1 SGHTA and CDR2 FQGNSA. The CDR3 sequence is CASSLRGLKNIQYF. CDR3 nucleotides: TGTGCCAGCAGCTTAAGAGGGCTTAAAAACATTCAGTACTTC.

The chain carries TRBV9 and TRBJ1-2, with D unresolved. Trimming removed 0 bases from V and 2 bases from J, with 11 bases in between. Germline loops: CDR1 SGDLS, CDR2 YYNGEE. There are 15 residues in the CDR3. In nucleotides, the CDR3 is TGTGCCAGCAGCGTAGTGGCTGCAGGAAACTATGGCTACACCTTC. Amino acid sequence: CASSVVAAGNYGYTF.

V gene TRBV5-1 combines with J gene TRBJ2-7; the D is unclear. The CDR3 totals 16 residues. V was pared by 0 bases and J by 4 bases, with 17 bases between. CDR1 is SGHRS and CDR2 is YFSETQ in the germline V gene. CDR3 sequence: CASSLAEAIPRYEQYF. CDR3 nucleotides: TGCGCCAGCAGCTTGGCCGAAGCAATCCCTCGGTACGAGCAGTACTTC.

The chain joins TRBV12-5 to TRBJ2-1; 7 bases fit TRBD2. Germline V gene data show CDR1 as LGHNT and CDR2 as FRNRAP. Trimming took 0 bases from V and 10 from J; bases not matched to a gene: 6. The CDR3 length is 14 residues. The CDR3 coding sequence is TGTGCTAGTGGTTTGGTCGGTTCTAGCGGCGAGCAGTTCTTC. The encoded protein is CASGLVGSSGEQFF.

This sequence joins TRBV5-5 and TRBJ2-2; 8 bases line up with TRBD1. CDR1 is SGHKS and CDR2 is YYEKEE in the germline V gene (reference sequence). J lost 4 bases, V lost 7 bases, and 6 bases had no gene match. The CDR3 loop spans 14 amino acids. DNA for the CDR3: TGTGCCAGCCGAGGACAGGGAAGCACCGGGGAGCTGTTTTTT. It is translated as CASRGQGSTGELFF. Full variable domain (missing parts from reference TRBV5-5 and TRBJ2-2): DAGVTQSPTHLIKTRGQQVTLRCSPISGHKSVSWYQQVLGQGPQFIFQYYEKEERGRGNFPDRFSARQFPNYSSELNVNALLLGDSALYLCASRGQGSTGELFFGEGSRLTVL.

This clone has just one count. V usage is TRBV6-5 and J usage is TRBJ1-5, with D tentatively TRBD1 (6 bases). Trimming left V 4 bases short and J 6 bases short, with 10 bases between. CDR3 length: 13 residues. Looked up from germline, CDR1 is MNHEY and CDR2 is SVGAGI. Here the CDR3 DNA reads TGTGCCAGCAGTTCCCGGACAGTTCAGCCCCAGCATTTT. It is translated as CASSSRTVQPQHF.

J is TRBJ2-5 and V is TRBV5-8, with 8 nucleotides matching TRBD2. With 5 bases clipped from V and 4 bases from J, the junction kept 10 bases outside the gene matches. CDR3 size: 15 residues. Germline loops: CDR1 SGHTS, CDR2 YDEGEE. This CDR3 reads CASRPGLAMGETQYF. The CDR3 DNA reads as TGTGCCAGCAGGCCAGGACTAGCCATGGGAGAGACCCAGTACTTC. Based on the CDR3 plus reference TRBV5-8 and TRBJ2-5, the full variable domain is EAGVTQSPTHLIKTRGQQATLRCSPISGHTSVYWYQQALGLGLQFLLWYDEGEERNRGNFPPRFSGRQFPNYSSELNVNALELEDSALYLCASRPGLAMGETQYFGPGTRLLVL.

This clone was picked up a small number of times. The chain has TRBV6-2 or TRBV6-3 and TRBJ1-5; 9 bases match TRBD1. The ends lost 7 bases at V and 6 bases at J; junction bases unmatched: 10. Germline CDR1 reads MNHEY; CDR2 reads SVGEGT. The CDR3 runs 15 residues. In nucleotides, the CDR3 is TGTGCCAGCATCCCGGGACAGGGTTTTAGTCAGCCCCAGCATTTT. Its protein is CASIPGQGFSQPQHF.

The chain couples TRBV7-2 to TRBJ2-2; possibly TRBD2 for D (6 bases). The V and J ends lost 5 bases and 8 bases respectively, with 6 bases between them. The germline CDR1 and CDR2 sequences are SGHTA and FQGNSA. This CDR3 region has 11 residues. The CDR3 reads CASSREGELFF. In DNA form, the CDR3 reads TGTGCCAGCAGCCGGGAGGGGGAGCTGTTTTTT.